This TCR beta chain appears in the sequencing data of a study of vaccination and CD4 T cells after COVID-19. Study information: The authors used overlapping spike peptides from SARS-CoV-2, HCoV-NL63, HCoV-OC43 and HCoV-229E to stimulate cells. Some control cultures received a CEFX pool, which served as the positive control. Others received an HIV-1 Nef pool or no peptide.

The time point was: late sampling 161 to 241 days after vaccination in three convalescent patients. Treatment indicated: approximately nine-day PBMC culture with coronavirus spike peptide pools or control peptides (ViraFEST assay). Expansion of antigen-specific T cells with peptide pools by ViraFEST preceded sequencing of TCRs. V gave up 5 bases and J gave up 9 bases; unmatched junction bases: 13. The CDR3 totals 15 residues. Germline values: CDR1 LNHNV, CDR2 YYDKDF (reference sequence). Researchers used the Oncomine TCR Beta short-read assay to sequence DNA from cultured CD4+ T cells. TCRdb processed the PCR reads anew with MiXCR; each CDR3 protein has one entry. This sample has around 25,000 distinct CDR3 sequences, with 30% found just once. Only a few counts were recorded for this clonotype. The antigen is undetermined.

The chain joins TRBV15 to TRBJ2-1; 7 bases agree with TRBD2. Sequenced material: CD4+ T cells from blood, cultured in vitro, taken about 7 months after SARS-CoV-2 vaccination. This TCR was sampled from a human donor who had recovered from COVID-19. CDR3 region: CATSLGLREHVEQFF. CDR3 nucleotide sequence: TGTGCCACCAGCCTCGGTCTGCGGGAGCATGTTGAGCAGTTCTTC.